Here is one T cell receptor (beta chain) with its context. The CDR3 spans 15 residues. Germline CDR1 is SNHLY and CDR2 is FYNNEI. V was trimmed by 2 bases and J by 3 bases, leaving 11 bases between them. Sequencing used immunoSEQ multiplex PCR; TCRdb keeps in-frame clones, though not all of them. The sample consists of around 77,000 clones, approximately 89% of them appearing once. This record belongs to a study of OX40 agonist ivuxolimab in advanced cancers. The sample in question was CD4+ or CD8+ T cells sorted from blood, obtained in a trial of the OX40 agonist ivuxolimab. The source of this sequence is an adult with an advanced solid tumor such as melanoma, head and neck, liver or kidney cancer. V usage is TRBV2 and J usage is TRBJ2-1, with TRBD2 as a possible D gene (6 bases). CDR3 in DNA: TGTGCCAGCAGTGAATATGGAGCGGGCTACAATGAGCAGTTCTTC. Its protein is CASSEYGAGYNEQFF.